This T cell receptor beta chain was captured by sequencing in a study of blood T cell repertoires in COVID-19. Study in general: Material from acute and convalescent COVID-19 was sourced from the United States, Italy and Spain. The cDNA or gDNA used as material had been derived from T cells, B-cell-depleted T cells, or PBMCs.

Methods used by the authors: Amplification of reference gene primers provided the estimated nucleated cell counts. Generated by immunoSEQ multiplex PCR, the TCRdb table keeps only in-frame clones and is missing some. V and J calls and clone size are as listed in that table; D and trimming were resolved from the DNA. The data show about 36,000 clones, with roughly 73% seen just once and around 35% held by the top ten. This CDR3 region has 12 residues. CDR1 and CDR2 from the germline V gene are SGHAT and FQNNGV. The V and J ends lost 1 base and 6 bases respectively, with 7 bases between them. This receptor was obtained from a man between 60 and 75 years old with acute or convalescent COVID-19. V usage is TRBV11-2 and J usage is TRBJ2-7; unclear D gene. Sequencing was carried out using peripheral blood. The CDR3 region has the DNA TGTGCCAGCAGCTTAGTTCAATCCGAGCAGTACTTC. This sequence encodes CASSLVQSEQYF. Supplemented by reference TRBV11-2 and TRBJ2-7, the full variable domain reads EAGVAQSPRYKIIEKRQSVAFWCNPISGHATLYWYQQILGQGPKLLIQFQNNGVVDDSQLPKDRFSAERLKGVDSTLKIQPAKLEDSAVYLCASSLVQSEQYFGPGTRLTVT.